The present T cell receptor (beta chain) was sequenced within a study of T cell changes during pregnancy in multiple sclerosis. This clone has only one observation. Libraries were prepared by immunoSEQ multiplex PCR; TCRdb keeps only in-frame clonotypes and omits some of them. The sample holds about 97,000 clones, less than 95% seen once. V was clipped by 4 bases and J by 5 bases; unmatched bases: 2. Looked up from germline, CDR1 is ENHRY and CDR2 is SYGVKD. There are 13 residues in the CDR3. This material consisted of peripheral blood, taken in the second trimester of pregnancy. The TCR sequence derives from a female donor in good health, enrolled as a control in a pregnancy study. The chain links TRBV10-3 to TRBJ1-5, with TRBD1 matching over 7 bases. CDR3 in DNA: TGTGCCATCAGTGTCCAGGGGGATCAGCCCCAGCATTTT. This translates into CAISVQGDQPQHF.